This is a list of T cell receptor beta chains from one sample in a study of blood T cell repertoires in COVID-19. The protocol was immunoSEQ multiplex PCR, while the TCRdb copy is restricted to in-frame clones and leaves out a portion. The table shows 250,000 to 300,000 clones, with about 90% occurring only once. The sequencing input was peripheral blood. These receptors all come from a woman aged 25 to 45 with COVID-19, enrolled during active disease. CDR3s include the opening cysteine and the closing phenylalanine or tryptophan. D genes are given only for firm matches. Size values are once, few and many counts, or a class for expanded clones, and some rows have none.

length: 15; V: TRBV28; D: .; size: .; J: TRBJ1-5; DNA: TGTGCCAGCACCCCGGCGGAGATGGTCGTGCAGCCCCAGCATTTT; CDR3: CASTPAEMVVQPQHF
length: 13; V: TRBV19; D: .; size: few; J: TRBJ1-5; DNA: TGTGCCAGTAGTGCGGACAGCTCAGGGCCCCAGCATTTT; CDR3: CASSADSSGPQHF
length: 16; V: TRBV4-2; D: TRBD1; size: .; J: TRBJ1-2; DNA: TGTGCCAGCAGCCATCCCGGGACAGGGGCCAACTATGGCTACACCTTC; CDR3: CASSHPGTGANYGYTF
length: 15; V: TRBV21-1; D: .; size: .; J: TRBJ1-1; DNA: TGTGCCAGCAGCAAAGTAGGCGGGAGGAACACTGAAGCTTTCTTT; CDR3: CASSKVGGRNTEAFF
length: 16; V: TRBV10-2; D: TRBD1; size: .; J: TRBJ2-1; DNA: TGCGCCAGCACCGAAGACAGGGGGCGAAACTTGAATGAGCAGTTCTTC; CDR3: CASTEDRGRNLNEQFF
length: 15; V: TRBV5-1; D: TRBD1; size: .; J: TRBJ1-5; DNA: TGCGCCAGCAGCTTGAATGGACAGGCCAATCAGCCCCAGCATTTT; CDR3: CASSLNGQANQPQHF
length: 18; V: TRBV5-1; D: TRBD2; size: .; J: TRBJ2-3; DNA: TGCGCCAGCAGCTTGGTTCTAGCGGGGGGGCAAAGCACAGATACGCAGTATTTT; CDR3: CASSLVLAGGQSTDTQYF
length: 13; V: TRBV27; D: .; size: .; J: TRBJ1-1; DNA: TGTGCCAGCAGTTTAGCAGGGGCCACTGAAGCTTTCTTT; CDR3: CASSLAGATEAFF
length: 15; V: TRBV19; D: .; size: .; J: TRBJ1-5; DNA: TGTGCCAGTACCACCTGGGAGGGGAGTAGTCAGCCCCAGCATTTT; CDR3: CASTTWEGSSQPQHF
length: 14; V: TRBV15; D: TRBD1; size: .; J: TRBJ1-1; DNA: TGTGCCACCAGCAGACCGAGACAGGGCACTGAAGCTTTCTTT; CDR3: CATSRPRQGTEAFF
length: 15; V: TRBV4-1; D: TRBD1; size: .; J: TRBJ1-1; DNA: TGCGCCAGCAGCCAGTTCGGACAGGGTAGGGAGCGCGCTTTCTTT; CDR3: CASSQFGQGRERAFF
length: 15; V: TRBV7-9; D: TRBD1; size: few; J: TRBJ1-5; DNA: TGTGCCAGCAGCTCCGACAGGGGGGCATATCAGCCCCAGCATTTT; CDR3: CASSSDRGAYQPQHF
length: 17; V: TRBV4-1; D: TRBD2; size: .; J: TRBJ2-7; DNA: TGCGCCAGCAGCCAAGGGTTTACTAGCGGGGCATCCTACGAGCAGTACTTC; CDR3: CASSQGFTSGASYEQYF
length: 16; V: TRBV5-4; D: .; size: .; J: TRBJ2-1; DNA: TGTGCCAGCAGCTTAACTTACAGGGGGGGGTACAATGAGCAGTTCTTC; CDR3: CASSLTYRGGYNEQFF
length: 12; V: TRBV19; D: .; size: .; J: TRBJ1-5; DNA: TGTGCCAGTAGTATATCCTATCAGCCCCAGCATTTT; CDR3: CASSISYQPQHF
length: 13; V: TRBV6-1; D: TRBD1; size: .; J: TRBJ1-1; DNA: TGTGCCAGCAGTGATTACAGGGGAAGTGAGGCTTTCTTT; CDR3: CASSDYRGSEAFF
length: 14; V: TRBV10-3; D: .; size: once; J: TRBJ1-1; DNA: TGTGCCATCAGTGAGAGAGGGCGGAACACTGAAGCTTTCTTT; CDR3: CAISERGRNTEAFF
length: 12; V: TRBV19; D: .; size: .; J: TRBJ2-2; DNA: TGTGCCAGTGGGCTAGCTGGCGGGGAGCTGTTTTTT; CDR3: CASGLAGGELFF
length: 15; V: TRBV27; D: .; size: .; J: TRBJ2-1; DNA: TGTGCCAGCAGTTTTATAAGGGGGGGCTACAATGAGCAGTTCTTC; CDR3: CASSFIRGGYNEQFF
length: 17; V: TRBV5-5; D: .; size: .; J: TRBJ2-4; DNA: TGTGCCAGCAGCTCCACCACCGGGATACTAGCCAAAAACATTCAGTACTTC; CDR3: CASSSTTGILAKNIQYF
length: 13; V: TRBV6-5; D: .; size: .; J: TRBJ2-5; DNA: TGTGCCAGCAGGGAGTTCCCACAAGAGACCCAGTACTTC; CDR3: CASREFPQETQYF
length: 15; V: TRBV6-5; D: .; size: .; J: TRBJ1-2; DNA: TGTGCCAGCAGTTACGGGACTGGGCCGTCGAGTGGCTACACCTTC; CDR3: CASSYGTGPSSGYTF
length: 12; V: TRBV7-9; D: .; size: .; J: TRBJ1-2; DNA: TGTGCCAGCAGTTTGGGGCCAGGGGACTACACCTTC; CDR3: CASSLGPGDYTF
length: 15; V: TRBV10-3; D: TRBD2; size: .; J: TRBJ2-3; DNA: TGTGCCATCAGTGGGGCTAGCGGATCCACAGATACGCAGTATTTT; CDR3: CAISGASGSTDTQYF
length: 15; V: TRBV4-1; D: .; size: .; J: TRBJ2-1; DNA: TGCGCCAGCAGCCAAGATTTAAGGGGTTACAATGAGCAGTTCTTC; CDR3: CASSQDLRGYNEQFF
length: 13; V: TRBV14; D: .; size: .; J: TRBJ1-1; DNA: TGTGCCAGCAGCCAATACACCCTTTCGGAAGCTTTCTTT; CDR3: CASSQYTLSEAFF
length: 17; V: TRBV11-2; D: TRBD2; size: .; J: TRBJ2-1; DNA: TGTGCCAGCAGCTTATCCCTACTAGCGGGGGGATACAATGAGCAGTTCTTC; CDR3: CASSLSLLAGGYNEQFF
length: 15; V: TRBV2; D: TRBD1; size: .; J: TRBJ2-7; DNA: TGTGCCAGCAGTGAAGGGACAGGGGCCCTTTACGAGCAGTACTTC; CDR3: CASSEGTGALYEQYF
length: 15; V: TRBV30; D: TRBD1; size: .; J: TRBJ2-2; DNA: TGTGCCTGGACCAAAGGGACAGGAGGGGCCGGGGAGCTGTTTTTT; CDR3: CAWTKGTGGAGELFF
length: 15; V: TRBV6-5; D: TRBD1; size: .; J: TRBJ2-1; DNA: TGTGCCAGCAGTCCCGCAGGGACAGGAAATTATGAGCAGTTCTTC; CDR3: CASSPAGTGNYEQFF
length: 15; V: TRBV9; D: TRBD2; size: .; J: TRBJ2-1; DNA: TGTGCCAGCAGCCCGCGGACTAGCGCGTACAATGAGCAGTTCTTC; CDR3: CASSPRTSAYNEQFF
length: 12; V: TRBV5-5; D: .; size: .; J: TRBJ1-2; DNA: TGTGCCAGCAGCCCGCAGTTCTATGGCTACACCTTC; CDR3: CASSPQFYGYTF
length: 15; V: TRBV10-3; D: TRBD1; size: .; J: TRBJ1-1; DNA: TGTGCCATCAGTGAGCCGGGACAGATGAACACTGAAGCTTTCTTT; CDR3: CAISEPGQMNTEAFF
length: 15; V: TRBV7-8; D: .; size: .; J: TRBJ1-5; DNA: TGTGCCAGCAGCTTCCGGGAACAGGGCGGTCAGCCCCAGCATTTT; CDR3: CASSFREQGGQPQHF
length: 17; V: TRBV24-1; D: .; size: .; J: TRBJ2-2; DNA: TGTGCCACCAGTGACCGGGACACCAAGCAATGGGCCGGGGAGCTGTTTTTT; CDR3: CATSDRDTKQWAGELFF
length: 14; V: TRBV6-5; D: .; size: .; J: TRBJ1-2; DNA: TGTGCCAGCAGTTATATCCCCTTACCAGGCGGGGCCCTCTTC; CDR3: CASSYIPLPGGALF
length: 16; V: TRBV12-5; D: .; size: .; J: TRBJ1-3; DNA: TGTGCTAGTGGTGATACCCGCGGTCGCTCTGGAAACACCATATATTTT; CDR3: CASGDTRGRSGNTIYF
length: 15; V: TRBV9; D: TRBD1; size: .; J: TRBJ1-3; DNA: TGTGCCAGCAGCGATACAGGGGGGCTCGGAAACACCATATATTTT; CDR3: CASSDTGGLGNTIYF
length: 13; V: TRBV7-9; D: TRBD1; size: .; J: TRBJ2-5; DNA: TGTGCCAGCAGCCCTGGGACAGCGGAGACCCAGTACTTC; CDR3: CASSPGTAETQYF
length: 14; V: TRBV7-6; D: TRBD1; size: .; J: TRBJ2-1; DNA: TGTGCCAGCAGCTACGGACAGGGGTTCCATGAGCAGTTCTTC; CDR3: CASSYGQGFHEQFF
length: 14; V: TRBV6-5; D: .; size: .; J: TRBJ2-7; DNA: TGTGCCAGCAGTTACACGGACAGCTCCTACGAGCAGTACTTC; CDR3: CASSYTDSSYEQYF
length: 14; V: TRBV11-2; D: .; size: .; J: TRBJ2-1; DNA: TGTGCCAGCAGCTTAGATTCTGGCTCATGGGAGCAGTTCTTC; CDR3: CASSLDSGSWEQFF
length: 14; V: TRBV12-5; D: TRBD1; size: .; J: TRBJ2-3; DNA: TGTGCTAGTGGTTTGCCTTTGGACAGGGAGGATGGGTATTTT; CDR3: CASGLPLDREDGYF
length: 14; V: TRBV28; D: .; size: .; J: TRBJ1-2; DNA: TGTGCCAGCAGTTGGGGGGTTGGGTACTATGGCTACACCTTC; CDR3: CASSWGVGYYGYTF
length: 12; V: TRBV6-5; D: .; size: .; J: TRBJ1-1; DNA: TGTGCCAGCATCCGATACTACACTGAAGCTTTCTTT; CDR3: CASIRYYTEAFF
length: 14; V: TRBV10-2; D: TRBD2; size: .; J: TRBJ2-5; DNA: TGCGCCAGCAGTGAGTCGATAGCGGGGGGGCCGGGTGACTTC; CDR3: CASSESIAGGPGDF
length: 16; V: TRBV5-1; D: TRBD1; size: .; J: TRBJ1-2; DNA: TGCGCCAGCAGCTTGGGACGACAGGGAGCTATCTATGGCTACACCTTC; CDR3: CASSLGRQGAIYGYTF
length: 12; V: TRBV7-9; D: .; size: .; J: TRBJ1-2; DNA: TGTGCCGGGGGAGGGACCTTGGATGGCTACACCTTC; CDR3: CAGGGTLDGYTF
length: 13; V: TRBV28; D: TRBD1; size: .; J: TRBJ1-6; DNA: TGTGCCAGCTGTAGGGACAGGGGATCACCCCTCCACTTT; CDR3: CASCRDRGSPLHF
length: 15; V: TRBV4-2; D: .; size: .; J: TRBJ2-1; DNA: TGTGCCAGCAGCCACCCTAGCGCCTCCTACAATGAGCAGTTCTTC; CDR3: CASSHPSASYNEQFF
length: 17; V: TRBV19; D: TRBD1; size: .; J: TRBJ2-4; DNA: TGTGCCAGTAGTATCTTACTGGGACAGGGCCCCAAAAACATTCAGTACTTC; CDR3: CASSILLGQGPKNIQYF
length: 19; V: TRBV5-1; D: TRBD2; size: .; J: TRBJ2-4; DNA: TGCGCCAGCAGCGAGGCACGCCTCGGGGGGGCCTCGACCAAAAACATTCAGTACTTC; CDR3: CASSEARLGGASTKNIQYF
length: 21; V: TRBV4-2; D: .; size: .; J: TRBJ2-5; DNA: TGTGCCAGCAGCCAAGACGGCCTCGGTTTTATGGGCGGGGGCTCCCAGGAGACCCAGTACTTC; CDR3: CASSQDGLGFMGGGSQETQYF
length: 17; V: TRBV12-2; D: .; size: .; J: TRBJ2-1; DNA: TGTGCAAGTCGCTTAGCGCGGAGCGGGGGACCCTACAATGAGCAGTTCTTC; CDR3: CASRLARSGGPYNEQFF
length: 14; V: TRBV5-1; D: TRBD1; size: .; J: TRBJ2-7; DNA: TGCGCCAGCAGCTTGCGGACAGGGGTCCACGAGCAGTACTTC; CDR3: CASSLRTGVHEQYF
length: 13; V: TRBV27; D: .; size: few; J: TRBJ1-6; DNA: TGTGCCAGCAGTTTAATCCCGTCCGCACCCCTCCACTTT; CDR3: CASSLIPSAPLHF
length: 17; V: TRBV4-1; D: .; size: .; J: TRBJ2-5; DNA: TGCGCCAGCAGCCGAGGCTATCTTTCGGACTACCAAGAGACCCAGTACTTC; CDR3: CASSRGYLSDYQETQYF
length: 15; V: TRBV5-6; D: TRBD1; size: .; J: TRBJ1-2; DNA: TGTGCCAGCAGCTCCCTAGGCGGGACAGCGGATGGCTACACCTTC; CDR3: CASSSLGGTADGYTF
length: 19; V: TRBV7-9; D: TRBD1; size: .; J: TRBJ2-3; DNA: TGTGCCAGCAGCTTGCCCCCCGAAAAGACAGGGGAAAGAACAGATACGCAGTATTTT; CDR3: CASSLPPEKTGERTDTQYF
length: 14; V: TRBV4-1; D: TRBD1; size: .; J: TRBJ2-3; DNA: TGCGCCAGCAGCACCAGGGGGCGGCAAGATACGCAGTATTTT; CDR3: CASSTRGRQDTQYF